This is a list of T cell receptor beta chains from one sample in a study of blood T cell repertoires in COVID-19. The protocol was immunoSEQ multiplex PCR, while the TCRdb copy is restricted to in-frame clones and leaves out a portion. The sample has a few hundred thousand clones; around 88% are singletons. Source material: peripheral blood. Every receptor here comes from a woman aged 50 to 60 with COVID-19, enrolled during active disease. The conserved cysteine and the conserved F or W are not part of the CDR3 here. A D gene is named only where the DNA matches it firmly.

>TRBJ2-1|TRBV2|TRBD2
ASRRGHSGGADEQF
>TRBJ1-2|TRBV7-9|TRBD1
ASSFLGTAGYT
>TRBJ1-1|TRBV7-8|TRBD1
ASSTRQGASTEAF
>TRBJ1-3|TRBV20-1|TRBD1
SASPRTGGLDTIY
>TRBJ1-6|TRBV30|.
AWSVGLANSPLH
>TRBJ2-7|TRBV4-1|TRBD1
ASSQDPGQGLYEQY
>TRBJ2-3|TRBV30|TRBD1
AWAAGQGGSTDTQY
>TRBJ1-1|TRBV7-3|.
ASSITPGNTEAF
>TRBJ1-4|TRBV14|.
ASSPGAQPLNEKLF
>TRBJ1-2|TRBV19|.
ASRQVSNYGYT
>TRBJ2-2|TRBV30|.
AWRAENTGELF
>TRBJ2-7|TRBV2|.
ASTEGATSYEQY
>TRBJ2-1|TRBV4-1|.
ASSRAGGGDEQF
>TRBJ2-6|TRBV5-5|TRBD1
ASSQIQGSGANVLT
>TRBJ1-2|TRBV6-1|.
ASSEPRGYT
>TRBJ1-5|TRBV7-9|.
ASSLASGQPQH
>TRBJ1-4|TRBV7-9|.
ASTSGAFGEKLF
>TRBJ2-5|TRBV5-1|TRBD1
ASSPAGTAQETQY
>TRBJ2-7|TRBV6-5|TRBD1
ASRKQGASYYEQY
>TRBJ1-2|TRBV29-1|TRBD1
SVRKDRAGNYGYT
>TRBJ1-2|TRBV2|.
ASSEGGGRYGYT
>TRBJ1-5|TRBV9|.
ASSVRSNQPQH
>TRBJ2-1|TRBV2|TRBD1
ASRRTPGQGGYEQF
>TRBJ1-2|TRBV27|TRBD1
ASSSSGTVKAGYT
>TRBJ2-2|TRBV6-5|.
ASSLEGHSNTGELF
>TRBJ2-7|TRBV4-1|.
ASSQGRSHYEQY
>TRBJ2-3|TRBV12-5|.
ASGPTGDTQY
>TRBJ2-7|TRBV28|TRBD1
ASRLDRDEQY
>TRBJ2-7|TRBV7-9|.
ASSLPPNRDEQY
>TRBJ2-3|TRBV4-1|.
ASSQVGLVADTQY
>TRBJ1-1|TRBV7-8|TRBD1
ASSRTGKRGTEAF
>TRBJ1-6|TRBV5-5|.
ASSPGLRSSYNSPLH
>TRBJ2-7|TRBV6-5|TRBD2
AILTSGGYEQY
>TRBJ2-1|TRBV7-2|.
ASSYVQGNEQF
>TRBJ2-7|TRBV29-1|.
SVEDRQGPEQY
>TRBJ2-1|TRBV5-1|.
ASSLTRITGYNEQF
>TRBJ2-7|TRBV12-3/TRBV12-4|TRBD2
ASSFGRAEQY
>TRBJ1-6|TRBV5-4|TRBD1
ASSLQGVKDSPLH
>TRBJ2-7|TRBV29-1|.
SVEATANYEQY
>TRBJ2-6|TRBV4-1|TRBD1
ASSRGDRGLSGANVLT
>TRBJ2-7|TRBV11-2|.
ASRFTGSYEQY
>TRBJ1-6|TRBV7-9|TRBD1
ASSLEGRGVSPLH